These 21 T cell receptor beta chains were all obtained from the same sample, sequenced in a study of graft-versus-host responses after intestinal transplantation. Profiling relied on immunoSEQ multiplex PCR, and the TCRdb table lists in-frame clones only, not all of them. There are tens of thousands of clones in the sample; 90% to 95% occur only once, and about 0.22% lies in the top ten. Antigens for these TCRs are unknown. The source was unstimulated CD8+ T cells sorted from spleen or lymph node cells, collected before transplant. All receptors come from a human donor who was the organ donor for an intestinal transplant.

This chain joins TRBV6-1 and TRBJ1-1; D ambiguous. This CDR3 is 13 amino acids long. Germline CDR1 and CDR2: MNHNS and SASEGT. V was cut by 4 bases and J by 1 base, with 7 bases left in between. The CDR3 loop is CASSGSGNTEAFF. The DNA of the CDR3 is TGTGCCAGCAGTGGGTCTGGGAACACTGAAGCTTTCTTT.

The chain is built from TRBV4-2 and TRBJ1-1, with D uncertain. The germline gives CDR1 LGHNA, CDR2 YNFKEQ. This CDR3 has 16 residues. The V end lost 2 bases, the J end lost 1 base, and 14 bases lay between the germline ends. The CDR3 loop is CASSQIDLVANTEAFF. The DNA of the CDR3 is TGTGCCAGCAGCCAAATAGATCTTGTGGCGAACACTGAAGCTTTCTTT.

V and J are TRBV11-3 and TRBJ2-1; maybe TRBD1 (6 bases). The CDR3 contains 15 residues. Germline V lookup: CDR1 SGHNT, CDR2 YENEEA. Between the trimmed V and J ends, which lost 0 bases and 4 bases, there was a span of 10 bases. This chain's CDR3 is CASSLDTGQYNEQFF. DNA for the CDR3: TGTGCCAGCAGCTTAGATACAGGGCAGTACAATGAGCAGTTCTTC.

The chain recombines TRBV7-9 with TRBJ2-4, with TRBD2 identical over 11 bases. The V gene end was trimmed by 7 bases and the J gene end by 0 bases; junction bases not matched to a gene: 5. This CDR3 contains 16 residues. Germline CDR1 and CDR2: SEHNR and FQNEAQ (reference sequence). The CDR3 region is CASTFSGGEAKNIQYF. The CDR3 DNA reads as TGTGCCAGCACCTTTAGCGGGGGGGAAGCCAAAAACATTCAGTACTTC.

The V gene is TRBV7-9, the J gene TRBJ2-3, with a possible D match to TRBD2 (6 bases). V gave up 3 bases and J gave up 2 bases, with 15 bases separating them. Germline loops: CDR1 SEHNR, CDR2 FQNEAQ (reference sequence). The CDR3 consists of 16 residues. Here the CDR3 reads CASSLSLGGYTDTQYF. In DNA form, the CDR3 reads TGTGCCAGCAGCTTGTCTCTTGGGGGGTACACAGATACGCAGTATTTT.

V and J are TRBV10-1 and TRBJ1-2; D not resolved. Trimming pared 6 bases from V and 2 bases from J, leaving 7 bases between. The CDR3 sequence is 12 residues long. In germline, CDR1 is WNHNN, CDR2 SYGVQD (reference sequence). Here the CDR3 reads CASRRRNYGYTF. CDR3 coding DNA: TGCGCCAGCAGACGACGGAACTATGGCTACACCTTC.

The chain carries TRBV27 and TRBJ2-7, with 7 positions matching TRBD2. J gave up 3 bases and V 5 bases, and 4 bases lay outside the gene matches. The CDR3 spans 13 residues. The germline CDR1 and CDR2 sequences are MNHEY and SMNVEV (reference sequence). This chain's CDR3 is CASSPPGGYEQYF. CDR3 coding DNA: TGTGCCAGCAGTCCCCCGGGGGGCTACGAGCAGTACTTC.

This clone was seen a single time. This chain joins TRBV19 and TRBJ1-5; D remains ambiguous. The CDR3 sequence is 16 residues long. Trimming took 0 bases from V and 2 from J, leaving 11 bases between them. The germline V gene encodes CDR1 LNHDA and CDR2 SQIVND (reference sequence). The DNA of the CDR3 is TGTGCCAGTAGTATAGATCGGTGTTTTTGCAATCAGCCCCAGCATTTT. Its protein is CASSIDRCFCNQPQHF.

V gene TRBV19 combines with J gene TRBJ1-1; D remains unclear. The CDR3 totals 14 residues. Germline values: CDR1 LNHDA, CDR2 SQIVND (reference sequence). Trimming stripped 7 bases from V and 1 base from J, with 13 bases between. CDR3 residues: CASIKAASNTEAFF. The CDR3 nucleotides are TGTGCCAGTATTAAAGCGGCTTCGAACACTGAAGCTTTCTTT. The whole variable domain, filled in from reference TRBV19 and TRBJ1-1, reads DGGITQSPKYLFRKEGQNVTLSCEQNLNHDAMYWYRQDPGQGLRLIYYSQIVNDFQKGDIAEGYSVSREKKESFPLTVTSAQKNPTAFYLCASIKAASNTEAFFGQGTRLTVV.

The chain combines TRBV9 with TRBJ2-7; 9 nucleotides align to TRBD1. J gave up 2 bases and V 3 bases, and 3 bases lay outside the gene matches. The germline CDR1 and CDR2 sequences are SGDLS and YYNGEE. The CDR3 totals 14 residues. CDR3 amino acids: CASSGRDRAYEQYF. The CDR3 coding sequence is TGTGCCAGCAGCGGCAGGGACAGGGCCTACGAGCAGTACTTC.

This clone was detected only once. CDR3 in DNA: TGTGCCATCAGCCCAGTTATCCACGAGCAGTACTTC. Protein: CAISPVIHEQYF. The chain is built from TRBV10-3 and TRBJ2-7; D unclear. CDR1 is ENHRY, CDR2 SYGVKD, per germline. The V end was cut by 6 bases, the J end by 5 bases, with 11 bases between. The CDR3 runs 12 residues.

The rearrangement links TRBV4-3 to TRBJ2-1; tentatively, D is TRBD1 (5 bases). This CDR3 has 16 amino acids. Per the germline V gene, CDR1 is LGHNA and CDR2 is YSLEER. V shed 0 bases and J shed 8 bases, with 17 bases lying between them. CDR3 loop: CASSQDLGLLIDEQFF. The CDR3 DNA is TGCGCCAGCAGCCAAGATTTGGGGCTCCTTATCGATGAGCAGTTCTTC.

The V call is TRBV29-1, the J call TRBJ1-1; D ambiguous. Germline V gene lookup returns CDR1 SQVTM and CDR2 ANQGSEA. Trimming took off 5 bases at V and 6 bases at J, with 13 bases between the two ends. CDR3 length: 12 residues. For the CDR3, the DNA is TGCAGCGTTCTCCCCGGGAGGCCTGAAGCTTTCTTT. It codes for CSVLPGRPEAFF.

This clone showed up just once. The genes are TRBV27 and TRBJ2-7, with TRBD1 matching over 9 bases. In germline, CDR1 is MNHEY, CDR2 SMNVEV (reference sequence). V was pared by 2 bases and J by 5 bases, with 1 base of the junction left unmatched. The CDR3 extends over 13 amino acids. CDR3 coding DNA: TGTGCCAGCAGTTTAAGGGACAGGGACGAGCAGTACTTC. Translation: CASSLRDRDEQYF.

A single count supports this clone. At the DNA level, this CDR3 is encoded by other sequences in the same sample as well. The CDR3 loop reads CASSLPSDYRTDTQYF. In DNA, the CDR3 is TGCGCCAGCAGCTTGCCTTCGGACTATCGTACGGACACGCAGTATTTT. V and J are TRBV5-1 and TRBJ2-3; D may be TRBD2 (6 bases). Germline V gene sequence: CDR1 SGHRS, CDR2 YFSETQ. Trimming pared 1 base from V and 9 bases from J, leaving 21 bases between. The CDR3 runs to 16 residues.

This chain uses TRBV19 with TRBJ2-5, with 7 bases matching TRBD1. The V segment lost 6 bases and the J segment 4 bases; nucleotides outside the gene matches: 8. This CDR3 has 14 amino acids. Germline assignment: CDR1 LNHDA and CDR2 SQIVND (reference sequence). The CDR3 spells CASRKDRHRETQYF. The CDR3 DNA sequence: TGTGCCAGTAGGAAGGACAGGCATCGAGAGACCCAGTACTTC.

The V and J genes are TRBV7-9 and TRBJ1-5, with TRBD1 matching 7 bases. Germline CDR1 reads SEHNR; CDR2 reads FQNEAQ (reference sequence). The CDR3 is made up of 15 amino acids. Unmatched junction bases numbered 4, after V lost 1 base and J lost 4 bases. The CDR3 loop reads CASSLGRGGNQPQHF. DNA of the CDR3: TGTGCCAGCAGCTTAGGCAGGGGGGGGAATCAGCCCCAGCATTTT.

This clone was recorded once. This chain links TRBV7-9 with TRBJ2-3, with 9 bases lining up with TRBD2. V dropped 1 base and J dropped 0; count of bases not matched to a gene: 2. This CDR3 region has 16 residues. The germline V gene encodes CDR1 SEHNR and CDR2 FQNEAQ (reference sequence). The CDR3 loop is CASSLDLAGSTDTQYF. For the CDR3, the DNA is TGTGCCAGCAGCTTAGACCTAGCGGGGAGCACAGATACGCAGTATTTT.

The rearrangement links TRBV7-2 to TRBJ1-2; D gene uncertain. This CDR3 comprises 14 residues. Germline V gives CDR1 SGHTA, CDR2 FQGNSA. Between the trimmed V and J ends, which lost 2 bases and 8 bases, there was a span of 15 bases. DNA of the CDR3: TGTGCCAGCAGCTTAATTGCGTCCAACTCCGGCTACACCTTC. It encodes CASSLIASNSGYTF. The variable domain in full, with the rest retrieved from reference TRBV7-2 and TRBJ1-2, is GAGVSQSPSNKVTEKGKDVELRCDPISGHTALYWYRQSLGQGLEFLIYFQGNSAPDKSGLPSDRFSAERTGGSVSTLTIQRTQQEDSAVYLCASSLIASNSGYTFGSGTRLTVV.

The chain uses TRBV4-1 and TRBJ2-5; unclear D gene. V lost 0 bases and J lost 4, with 9 bases in between. This CDR3 has 14 residues. Germline V gene sequence: CDR1 MGHRA, CDR2 YSYEKL. CDR3 sequence reads: CASSQEPDGETQYF. CDR3 nucleotides: TGCGCCAGCAGCCAAGAGCCCGACGGAGAGACCCAGTACTTC.

This chain connects TRBV9 to TRBJ2-5; D possibly corresponds to TRBD2 (7 bases). Germline CDR1 reads SGDLS; CDR2 reads YYNGEE. Trimming stripped 0 bases from V and 5 bases from J, with 14 bases between. The CDR3 consists of 15 residues. CDR3 bases: TGTGCCAGCAGCGTAGTGGGGGGGGCCGGGGAGACCCAGTACTTC. It encodes CASSVVGGAGETQYF. The entire variable domain, with the rest obtained from reference TRBV9 and TRBJ2-5, is as follows: DSGVTQTPKHLITATGQRVTLRCSPRSGDLSVYWYQQSLDQGLQFLIQYYNGEERAKGNILERFSAQQFPDLHSELNLSSLELGDSALYFCASSVVGGAGETQYFGPGTRLLVL.